The 5 T cell receptor beta chains below come from one sample, sequenced in a study of shared clonotypes between healthy human individuals. Sequencing used immunoSEQ multiplex PCR; TCRdb keeps in-frame clones, though not all of them. The sample lists 1.6 million or so clones; 95% to 97% were seen once. Sequencing input: naive CD4+ T cells sorted from blood. Subset: CD45RA+ positively selected. Source of these receptors: a man younger than 45 in good health.

This chain links TRBV2 with TRBJ1-1; 8 bases agree with TRBD1. This CDR3 is built from 14 residues. From germline, CDR1 is SNHLY and CDR2 FYNNEI. V shed 11 bases, J shed 4 bases, and the junction held 12 bases outside the gene matches. The CDR3 DNA follows: TGTGCCGGGGTTAAAACAGGGGGATCCACTGAAGCTTTCTTT. Translated: CAGVKTGGSTEAFF.

CDR3 DNA sequence: TGTGCCAGCAGCCCCAGGGGGAACGAGCAGTACTTC. It encodes CASSPRGNEQYF. The genes are TRBV14 and TRBJ2-7; 7 positions match TRBD1. The CDR3 runs to 12 residues. With V trimmed by 4 bases and J by 5 bases, 2 bases remained unmatched. The germline CDR1 and CDR2 sequences are SGHDN and FVKESK.

V gene TRBV6-5 combines with J gene TRBJ1-1; D is ambiguous. CDR1 and CDR2 (germline): MNHEY, SVGAGI. Trimming stripped 2 bases from V and 5 bases from J, with 9 bases between. CDR3 size: 13 residues. CDR3 protein: CASSYRPKTEAFF. The CDR3, as DNA: TGTGCCAGCAGTTACCGCCCAAAGACTGAAGCTTTCTTT.

The chain uses TRBV2 and TRBJ2-4; possible D gene TRBD2, 6 bases. The CDR3 covers 14 residues. Germline lookup yields CDR1 SNHLY and CDR2 FYNNEI. Trimming removed 4 bases at V and 4 bases at J, with 11 bases between. CDR3 loop: CASSGNRGKNIQYF. CDR3 sequence (DNA): TGTGCCAGCAGTGGGAATCGGGGGAAAAACATTCAGTACTTC.

The CDR3 DNA follows: TGTGCCAGCAGCTTAACAGGGTACGGGGAGCAGTACTTC. Protein product: CASSLTGYGEQYF. The chain carries TRBV5-5 and TRBJ2-7, with D possibly matching TRBD1 (6 bases). The CDR3 loop spans 13 amino acids. Trimming pared 2 bases from V and 7 bases from J, leaving 13 bases between. CDR1 is SGHKS and CDR2 is YYEKEE in the germline V gene (reference sequence).